Below, 9 T cell receptor beta chains from the same sample are listed, as sequenced in a study of shared clonotypes between healthy human individuals. Only in-frame clones appear in the TCRdb table, and some are missing; sequencing was by immunoSEQ multiplex PCR. The sample gives about 110,000 clones, 65% to 75% of which show up once; approximately 25% is in the top ten. The material sequenced was memory CD8+ T cells sorted from blood. The subset was: CD45RO+ cells pooled with CCR7-negative TemRA cells. These receptors all come from a woman under 40 in good health.

This chain uses TRBV28 with TRBJ1-1, with D tentatively TRBD1 (5 bases). Germline V gene data show CDR1 as MDHEN and CDR2 as SYDVKM. The V gene lost 5 bases and the J gene lost 6 bases, with 16 bases spanning the gap. The CDR3 has 14 amino acids. CDR3: CASSSHQGIPEAFF. The CDR3 nucleotides are TGTGCCAGCAGTAGCCACCAGGGTATACCTGAAGCTTTCTTT.

The chain carries TRBV7-9 and TRBJ2-7, with a weak D call TRBD1 (5 bases). CDR1 SEHNR and CDR2 FQNEAQ come from the germline V gene (reference sequence). V was shortened by 5 bases and J by 9 bases, with 20 bases between the two germline ends. The CDR3 is made up of 14 amino acids. The CDR3 loop reads CASSPDSPPSGQYF. The CDR3 DNA follows: TGTGCCAGCAGCCCAGACAGCCCTCCCTCAGGGCAGTACTTC.

The V and J genes are TRBV6-5 and TRBJ2-2; D tentatively reads TRBD1 or TRBD2 (5 bases each). With 1 base removed from V and 4 bases from J, the gap between germline ends came to 10 bases. Germline CDR1 is MNHEY and CDR2 is SVGAGI. The CDR3 contains 15 residues. The CDR3 sequence: CASSYWERGTGELFF. CDR3 nucleotide sequence: TGTGCCAGCAGTTACTGGGAGAGGGGCACCGGGGAGCTGTTTTTT.

The rearrangement links TRBV4-2 to TRBJ2-7; 9 nucleotides agree with TRBD2. CDR3 size: 16 residues. The V and J ends lost 0 bases and 4 bases, in that order; junction bases with no gene match: 7. The germline V gene has CDR1 LGHNA and CDR2 YNFKEQ. The CDR3 region is CASSQEPAGGPYEQYF. CDR3 in DNA: TGTGCCAGCAGCCAAGAACCCGCGGGAGGGCCGTACGAGCAGTACTTC.

The chain is built from TRBV11-2 and TRBJ2-1, with 10 bases lining up with TRBD2. Germline CDR1 and CDR2: SGHAT and FQNNGV. The CDR3 has 15 residues. V shed 1 base and J 9 bases; nucleotides not matched to a gene: 6. The CDR3 is CASSLALAGPSEQFF. The CDR3 bases are TGTGCCAGCAGCTTAGCACTAGCGGGACCTAGTGAGCAGTTCTTC.

This clone turned up a few times. The genes are TRBV15 and TRBJ2-7; possibly TRBD1 for D (6 bases). Between the trimmed V and J ends, which lost 0 bases and 0 bases, there was a span of 9 bases. CDR3 size: 15 residues. Germline assignment: CDR1 LNHNV and CDR2 YYDKDF (reference sequence). The DNA of the CDR3 is TGTGCCACCAGCAGAGATAACAGGGCCTCCTACGAGCAGTACTTC. This gives the protein CATSRDNRASYEQYF.

Many counts were recorded for this clone. V is TRBV4-1 and J is TRBJ2-2; D unresolved. Trimming removed 1 base from V and 5 bases from J, with 2 bases in between. Germline assignment: CDR1 MGHRA and CDR2 YSYEKL. There are 12 residues in the CDR3. The CDR3 protein is CASSQGTGELFF. The CDR3 DNA sequence: TGCGCCAGCAGCCAAGGGACCGGGGAGCTGTTTTTT.

This chain uses TRBV6-4 with TRBJ2-7; TRBD2 matches at 10 bases. The CDR3 extends over 15 amino acids. Trimming took 3 bases from V and 5 from J; bases not matched to a gene: 7. Germline V gene data show CDR1 as MRHNA and CDR2 as SNTAGT. The CDR3 DNA reads TGTGCCAGCAGTGAGGTAGCGGGAGGTTTCGACGAGCAGTACTTC. Protein product: CASSEVAGGFDEQYF.

The chain joins TRBV5-1 to TRBJ2-7; TRBD2 aligns across 10 bases. Per germline, CDR1 SGHRS and CDR2 YFSETQ. V lost 1 base to trimming and J lost 4 bases; unmatched junction nucleotides: 8. The CDR3 contains 16 residues. This CDR3 reads CASSLFSSGSVYEQYF. In DNA form, the CDR3 reads TGCGCCAGCAGCTTGTTTTCTAGCGGGAGTGTATACGAGCAGTACTTC.